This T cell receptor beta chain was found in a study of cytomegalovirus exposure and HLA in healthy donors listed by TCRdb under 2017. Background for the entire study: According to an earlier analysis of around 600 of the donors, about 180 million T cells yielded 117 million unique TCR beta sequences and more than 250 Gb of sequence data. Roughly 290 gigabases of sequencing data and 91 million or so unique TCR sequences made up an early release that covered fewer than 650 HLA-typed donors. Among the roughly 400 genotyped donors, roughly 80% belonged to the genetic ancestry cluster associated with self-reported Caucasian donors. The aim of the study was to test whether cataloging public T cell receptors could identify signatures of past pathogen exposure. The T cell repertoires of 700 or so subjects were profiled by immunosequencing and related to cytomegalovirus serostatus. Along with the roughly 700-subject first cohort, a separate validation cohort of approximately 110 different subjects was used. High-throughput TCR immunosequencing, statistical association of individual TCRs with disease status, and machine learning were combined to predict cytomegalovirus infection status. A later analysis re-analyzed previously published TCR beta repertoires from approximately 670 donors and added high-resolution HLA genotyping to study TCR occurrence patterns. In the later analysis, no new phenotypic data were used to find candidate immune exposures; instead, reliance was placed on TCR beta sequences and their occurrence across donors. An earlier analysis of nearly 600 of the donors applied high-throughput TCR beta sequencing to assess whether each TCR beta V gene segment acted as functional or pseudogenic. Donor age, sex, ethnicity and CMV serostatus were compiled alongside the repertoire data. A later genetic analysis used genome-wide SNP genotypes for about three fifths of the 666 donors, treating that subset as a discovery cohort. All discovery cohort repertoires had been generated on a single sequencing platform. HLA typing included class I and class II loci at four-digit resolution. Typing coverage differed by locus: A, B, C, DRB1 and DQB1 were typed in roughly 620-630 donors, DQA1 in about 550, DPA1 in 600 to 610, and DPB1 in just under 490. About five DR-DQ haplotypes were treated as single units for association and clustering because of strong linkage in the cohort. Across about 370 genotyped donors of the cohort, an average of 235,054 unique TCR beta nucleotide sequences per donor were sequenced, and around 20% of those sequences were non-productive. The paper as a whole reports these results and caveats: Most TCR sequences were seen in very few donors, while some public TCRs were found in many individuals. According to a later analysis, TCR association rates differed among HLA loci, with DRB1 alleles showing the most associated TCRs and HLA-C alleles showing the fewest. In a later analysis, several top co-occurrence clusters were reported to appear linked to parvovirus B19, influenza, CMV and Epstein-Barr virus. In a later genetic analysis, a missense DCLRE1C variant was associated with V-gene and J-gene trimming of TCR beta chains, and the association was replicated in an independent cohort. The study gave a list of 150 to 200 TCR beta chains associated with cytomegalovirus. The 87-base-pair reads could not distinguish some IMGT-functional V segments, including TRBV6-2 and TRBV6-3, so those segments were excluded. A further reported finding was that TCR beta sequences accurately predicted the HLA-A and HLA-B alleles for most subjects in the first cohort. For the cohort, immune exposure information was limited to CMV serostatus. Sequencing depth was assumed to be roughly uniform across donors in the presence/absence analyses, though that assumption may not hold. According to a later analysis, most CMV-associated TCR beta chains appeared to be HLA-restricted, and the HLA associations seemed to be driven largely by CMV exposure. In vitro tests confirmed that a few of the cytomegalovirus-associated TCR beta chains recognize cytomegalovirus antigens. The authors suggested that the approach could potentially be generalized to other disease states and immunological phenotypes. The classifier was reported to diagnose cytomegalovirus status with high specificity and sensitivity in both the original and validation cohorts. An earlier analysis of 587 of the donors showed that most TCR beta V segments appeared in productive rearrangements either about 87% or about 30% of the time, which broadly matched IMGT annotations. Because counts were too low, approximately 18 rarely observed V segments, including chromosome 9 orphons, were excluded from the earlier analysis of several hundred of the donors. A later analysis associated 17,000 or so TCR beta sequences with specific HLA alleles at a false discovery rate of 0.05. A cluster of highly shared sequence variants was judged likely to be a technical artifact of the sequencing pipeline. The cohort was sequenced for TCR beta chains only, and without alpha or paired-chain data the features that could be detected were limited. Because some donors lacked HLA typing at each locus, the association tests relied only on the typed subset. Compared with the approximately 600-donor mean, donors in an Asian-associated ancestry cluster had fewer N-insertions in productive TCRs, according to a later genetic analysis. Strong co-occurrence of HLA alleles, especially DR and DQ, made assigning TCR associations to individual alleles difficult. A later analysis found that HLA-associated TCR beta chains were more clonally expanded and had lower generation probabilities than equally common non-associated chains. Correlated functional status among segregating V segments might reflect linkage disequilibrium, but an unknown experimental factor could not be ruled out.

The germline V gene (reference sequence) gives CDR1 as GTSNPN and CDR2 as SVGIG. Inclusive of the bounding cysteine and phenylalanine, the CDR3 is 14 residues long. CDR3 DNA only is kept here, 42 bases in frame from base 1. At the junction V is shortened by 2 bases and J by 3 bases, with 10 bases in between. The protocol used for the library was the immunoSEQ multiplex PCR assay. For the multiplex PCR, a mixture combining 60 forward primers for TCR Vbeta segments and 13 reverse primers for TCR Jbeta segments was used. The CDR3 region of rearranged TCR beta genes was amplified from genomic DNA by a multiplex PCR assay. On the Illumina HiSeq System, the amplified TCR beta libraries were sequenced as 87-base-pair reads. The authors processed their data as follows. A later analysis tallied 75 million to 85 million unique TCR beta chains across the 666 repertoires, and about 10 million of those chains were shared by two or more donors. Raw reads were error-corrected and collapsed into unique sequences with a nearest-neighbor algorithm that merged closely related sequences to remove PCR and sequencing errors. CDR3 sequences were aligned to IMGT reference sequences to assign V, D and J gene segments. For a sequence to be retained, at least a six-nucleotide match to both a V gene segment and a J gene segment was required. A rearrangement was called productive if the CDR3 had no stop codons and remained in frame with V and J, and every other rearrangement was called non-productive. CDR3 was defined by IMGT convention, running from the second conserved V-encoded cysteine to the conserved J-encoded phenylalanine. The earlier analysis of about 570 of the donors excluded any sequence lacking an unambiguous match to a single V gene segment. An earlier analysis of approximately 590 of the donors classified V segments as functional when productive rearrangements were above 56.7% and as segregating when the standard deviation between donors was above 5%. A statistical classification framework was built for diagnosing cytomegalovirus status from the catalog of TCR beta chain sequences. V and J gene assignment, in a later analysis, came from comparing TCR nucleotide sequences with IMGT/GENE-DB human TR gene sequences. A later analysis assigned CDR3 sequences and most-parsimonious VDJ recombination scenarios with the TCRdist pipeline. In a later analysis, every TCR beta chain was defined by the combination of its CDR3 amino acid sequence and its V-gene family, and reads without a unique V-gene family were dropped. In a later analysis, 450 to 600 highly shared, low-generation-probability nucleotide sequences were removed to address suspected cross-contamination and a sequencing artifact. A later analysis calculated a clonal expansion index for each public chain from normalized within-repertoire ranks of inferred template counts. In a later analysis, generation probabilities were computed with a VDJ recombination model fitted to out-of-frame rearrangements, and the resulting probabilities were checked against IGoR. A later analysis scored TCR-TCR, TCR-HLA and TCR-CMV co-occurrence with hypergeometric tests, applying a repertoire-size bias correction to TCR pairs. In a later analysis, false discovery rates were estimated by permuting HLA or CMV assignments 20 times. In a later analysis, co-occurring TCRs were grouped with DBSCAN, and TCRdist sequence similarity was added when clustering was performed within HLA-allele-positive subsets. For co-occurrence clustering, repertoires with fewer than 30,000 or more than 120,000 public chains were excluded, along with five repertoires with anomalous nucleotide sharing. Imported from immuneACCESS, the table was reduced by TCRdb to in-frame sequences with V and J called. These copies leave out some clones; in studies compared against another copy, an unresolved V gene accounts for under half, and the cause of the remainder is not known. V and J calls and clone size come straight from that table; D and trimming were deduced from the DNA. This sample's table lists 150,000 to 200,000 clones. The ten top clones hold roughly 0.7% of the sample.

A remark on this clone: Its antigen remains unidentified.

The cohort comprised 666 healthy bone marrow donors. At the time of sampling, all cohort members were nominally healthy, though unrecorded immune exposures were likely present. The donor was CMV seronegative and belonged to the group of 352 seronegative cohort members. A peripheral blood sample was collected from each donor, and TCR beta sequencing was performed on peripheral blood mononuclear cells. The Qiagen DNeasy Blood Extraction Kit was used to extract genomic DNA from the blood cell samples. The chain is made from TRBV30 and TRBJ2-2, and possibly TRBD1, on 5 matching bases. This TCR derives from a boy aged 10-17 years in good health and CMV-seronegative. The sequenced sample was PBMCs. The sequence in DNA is TGTGCCTGGAGTATCAGGGCGGACACCGGGGAGCTGTTTTTT. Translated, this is CAWSIRADTGELFF.